Listed below are T cell receptor beta chains from one sample, sequenced in a study of metastatic and nonmetastatic thyroid tumors. TCRdb re-clonotyped the PCR reads through MiXCR. The data show tens of thousands of clones, 9% to 13% seen once. Sequenced sample: blood. The receptors were gathered from a male donor with papillary thyroid cancer or a benign thyroid nodule (not recorded which). Some clones in this sample may be carry-over from other donors' samples. The CDR3 runs from the conserved cysteine through the conserved F or W. Each record gives: D gene, V gene, clone size, J gene, CDR3 protein, CDR3 DNA. A D gene is named only where the DNA matches it firmly. A clone size is listed for some rows: how often the clone was seen (once, few, many), or a class if it is expanded.

TRBD2	TRBV9	many	TRBJ2-1	CASSATSGRGSSYNEQFF	TGTGCCAGCAGCGCGACTAGCGGGAGGGGGAGCTCCTACAATGAGCAGTTCTTC
.	TRBV5-1	many	TRBJ2-2	CASSPDSVVTAGELFF	TGCGCCAGCAGCCCGGACAGTGTTGTTACGGCCGGGGAGCTGTTTTTT
.	TRBV7-9	many	TRBJ1-4	CASSLVDSLNEKLFF	TGTGCCAGCAGCTTAGTAGACAGCCTTAATGAAAAACTGTTTTTT
.	TRBV9	many	TRBJ2-2	CASSMNNGELFF	TGTGCCAGCAGCATGAATAACGGGGAGCTGTTTTTT
.	TRBV10-3	many	TRBJ2-2	CAIGTPSNTGELFF	TGTGCCATCGGGACACCCTCGAACACCGGGGAGCTGTTTTTT
TRBD1	TRBV11-2	few	TRBJ1-4	CASSLQGAPNEKLFF	TGTGCCAGCAGCTTACAGGGGGCACCTAATGAAAAACTGTTTTTT
.	TRBV28	many	TRBJ1-1	CASSLGHLIPGTEAFF	TGTGCCAGCAGTTTGGGACACTTGATCCCCGGCACTGAAGCTTTCTTT
.	TRBV18	once	TRBJ2-4	CASSPRSGDKNIQYF	TGTGCCAGCTCACCACGTTCAGGGGACAAAAACATTCAGTACTTC
.	TRBV20-1	many	TRBJ2-1	CSARGEATNYNEQFF	TGCAGTGCTAGAGGGGAAGCGACCAACTACAATGAGCAGTTCTTC
.	TRBV2	many	TRBJ2-5	CASSEAGGLQETQYF	TGTGCCAGCAGTGAAGCGGGGGGCCTACAAGAGACCCAGTACTTC
TRBD2	TRBV20-1	many	TRBJ2-3	CSADGLAGVGDTQYF	TGCAGTGCGGATGGACTAGCGGGAGTAGGGGATACGCAGTATTTT
.	TRBV19	many	TRBJ2-5	CASSFSRNSFTQYF	TGTGCCAGTAGTTTCTCCCGGAACTCATTCACCCAGTACTTC
.	TRBV10-1	many	TRBJ2-2	CASSAGPENTGELFF	TGCGCCAGCAGTGCGGGACCCGAGAACACCGGGGAGCTGTTTTTT
.	TRBV19	many	TRBJ1-6	CASSMDGYNSPLHF	TGTGCCAGTAGTATGGACGGCTATAATTCACCCCTCCACTTT
.	TRBV27	few	TRBJ2-7	CASSPSGVVYEQYF	TGTGCCAGCAGTCCATCGGGGGTGGTCTACGAGCAGTACTTC
.	TRBV7-9	many	TRBJ2-1	CASSLDPSATGEQFF	TGTGCCAGCAGCTTAGACCCTTCAGCGACGGGTGAGCAGTTCTTC
TRBD1	TRBV10-2	many	TRBJ2-7	CASHEGALIGEQYF	TGCGCCAGCCATGAGGGGGCCTTAATCGGGGAGCAGTACTTC
.	TRBV18	.	TRBJ2-3	CASSPRDRGTQYF	TGTGCCAGCTCACCAAGGGACCGTGGTACGCAGTATTTT
.	TRBV18	many	TRBJ1-4	CASSPLATNEKLFF	TGTGCCAGCTCACCACTCGCAACTAATGAAAAACTGTTTTTT
TRBD1	TRBV7-9	many	TRBJ2-1	CASSLDRGYEQFF	TGTGCCAGCAGCTTGGACAGGGGATATGAGCAGTTCTTC
TRBD2	TRBV7-2	many	TRBJ2-3	CASSAIAGAPTDTQYF	TGTGCCAGCAGCGCAATAGCGGGGGCCCCTACAGATACGCAGTATTTT
TRBD1	TRBV28	many	TRBJ1-2	CASSRQGASGYTF	TGTGCCAGCAGCCGACAGGGGGCGAGTGGCTACACCTTC
.	TRBV14	many	TRBJ1-3	CASSQGRVAGNTIYF	TGTGCCAGCAGCCAAGGGAGGGTGGCTGGAAACACCATATATTTT
.	TRBV6-2/TRBV6-3	many	TRBJ2-5	CASSYTKETQYF	TGTGCCAGCAGTTACACCAAGGAGACCCAGTACTTC
TRBD2	TRBV19	many	TRBJ2-1	CASSLTSGIDYDEQFF	TGTGCCAGTAGTTTAACTAGCGGGATTGACTATGATGAGCAGTTCTTC
.	TRBV19	many	TRBJ2-1	CASKRRAGVNEQFF	TGTGCCAGTAAACGGAGAGCCGGAGTCAATGAGCAGTTCTTC
.	TRBV18	many	TRBJ1-4	CASSQEDEKLFF	TGTGCCAGCTCACAGGAGGATGAAAAACTGTTTTTT
.	TRBV18	.	TRBJ1-5	CASSRDSNQPQHF	TGTGCCAGCTCACGGGACAGCAATCAGCCCCAGCATTTT
TRBD2	TRBV20-1	many	TRBJ2-1	CSGTLTSGRSNEQFF	TGCAGTGGGACACTGACTAGCGGGAGGTCCAATGAGCAGTTCTTC
.	TRBV20-1	.	TRBJ2-7	CSLTETYEQYF	TGCAGCCTGACGGAAACATACGAGCAGTACTTC
.	TRBV2	many	TRBJ2-1	CASAPSSSYNEQFF	TGTGCCAGCGCCCCCTCTAGCTCCTACAATGAGCAGTTCTTC
.	TRBV3-1	many	TRBJ1-3	CASSQGRDTIYF	TGTGCCAGCAGCCAAGGGAGGGACACCATATATTTT
.	TRBV7-6	.	TRBJ2-7	CASSGPGQSEQYF	TGTGCCAGCAGCGGGCCGGGACAATCCGAGCAGTACTTC
TRBD1	TRBV11-2	many	TRBJ2-1	CASSLDASTGEQFF	TGTGCCAGCAGCTTAGATGCCTCGACAGGGGAGCAGTTCTTC
.	TRBV4-3	.	TRBJ2-2	CASSQNHPRTANTGELFF	TGCGCCAGCAGCCAGAACCACCCCAGGACAGCGAACACCGGGGAGCTGTTTTTT